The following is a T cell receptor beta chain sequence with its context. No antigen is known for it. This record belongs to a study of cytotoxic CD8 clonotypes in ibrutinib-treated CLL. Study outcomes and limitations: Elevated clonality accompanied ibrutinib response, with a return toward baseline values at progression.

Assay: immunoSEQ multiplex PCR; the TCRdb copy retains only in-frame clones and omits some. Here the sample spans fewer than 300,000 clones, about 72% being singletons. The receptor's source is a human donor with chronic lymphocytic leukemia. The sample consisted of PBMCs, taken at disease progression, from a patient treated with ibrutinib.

The CDR3 protein is CASSYFGTGATEAFF. The CDR3 DNA sequence: TGTGCCAGCAGTTACTTCGGGACAGGTGCTACTGAAGCTTTCTTT. The V call is TRBV6-5, the J call TRBJ1-1; TRBD1 agrees at 8 bases. V trimming: 1 base; J trimming: 5 bases; junction bases outside the gene matches: 6. From germline, CDR1 is MNHEY and CDR2 SVGAGI. The CDR3 is 15 amino acids.